The rows below give T cell receptor beta chains drawn from one sample of a study of cytomegalovirus exposure and HLA in healthy donors. Repertoires were generated with immunoSEQ multiplex PCR, while TCRdb's copy carries only in-frame clones and drops some. The sample records over 150,000 clones, about 80% being singletons. Sequencing used PBMCs. All receptors derive from a man aged 30 to 39 in good health and CMV-seropositive. Both conserved end residues are trimmed from each CDR3.

J gene	V gene	CDR3 protein
TRBJ2-5	TRBV4-1	ASSQDEAYQETQY
TRBJ2-7	TRBV6-5	ASSYNRGLDATGQY
TRBJ2-1	TRBV9	ASNPYGGTQEQF
TRBJ2-7	TRBV18	ASSPPKGTDFYEQY
TRBJ2-5	TRBV19	ASSRDRGLRGETQY
TRBJ2-1	TRBV7-2	ASSFSGGQF
TRBJ1-2	TRBV6-6	ASSYRGYGYT
TRBJ1-2	TRBV2	ASSKNAGSYGYT
TRBJ2-3	TRBV27	ASSSSTSGGPDTQY
TRBJ2-5	TRBV5-6	ASSKTDRVSLLSIETQY
TRBJ1-3	TRBV5-6	ASSRGTDGNTIY
TRBJ2-1	TRBV6-1	ASSGGEANEQF
TRBJ2-7	TRBV13	ASSPPFGRTYEQY
TRBJ2-7	TRBV7-3	ASSPRQGSPEQY
TRBJ1-2	TRBV13	ASSFVGGAEGYT
TRBJ2-7	TRBV6-6	ASSYLLEKHKYEQY
TRBJ1-1	TRBV4-1	ASSQDRRGTTEAF
TRBJ2-7	TRBV5-5	ASSRGQGSSYEQY
TRBJ2-5	TRBV20-1	SAAQETQY
TRBJ2-7	TRBV6-1	ASSALTSGRPEQY
TRBJ1-4	TRBV27	ASSPIGTEENEKLF
TRBJ2-7	TRBV7-9	ASSTGSYEQY
TRBJ2-7	TRBV5-6	ASSLGSPRRGYEQY
TRBJ2-7	TRBV4-1	ASSQQGNQYEQY
TRBJ1-3	TRBV5-6	ASSPTGVGNTIY
TRBJ1-4	TRBV28	ASSPTGGDNEKLF
TRBJ1-2	TRBV6-1	ASSEASYGYT
TRBJ1-5	TRBV6-6	ASSETGGDGPQH
TRBJ1-1	TRBV6-5	ASSYRGLYTEAF
TRBJ2-7	TRBV29-1	SVEGHRYPYEQY
TRBJ2-3	TRBV15	ATSRVRAGTSGRDTQY
TRBJ2-2	TRBV6-5	ASRGLPTGELF
TRBJ2-7	TRBV9	ASSVEAFPREQY
TRBJ2-3	TRBV7-9	ASSLVVGGTDTQY
TRBJ1-1	TRBV25-1	ASSERGTEAF
TRBJ1-1	TRBV6-5	ASSYDGTAMNTEAF
TRBJ2-5	TRBV6-5	ASSLQGRPLETQY
TRBJ2-7	TRBV4-1	ASSAQEIGRYEQY
TRBJ2-1	TRBV19	ASSGGAGTGNF
TRBJ2-5	TRBV4-3	ASSPRTSGETQY
TRBJ2-1	TRBV7-9	ASSLAGQGARNEQF
TRBJ1-2	TRBV27	ASSLGRGSLYGYT
TRBJ2-2	TRBV5-1	ASSLGGRANTGELF
TRBJ2-1	TRBV6-1	ASTETRGRAYEQF
TRBJ1-3	TRBV28	ASRLDRERNTIY
TRBJ2-7	TRBV2	ASSRQSTYEQY
TRBJ2-7	TRBV20-1	SARGGYEQY
TRBJ2-7	TRBV14	ASSQPSSGRGTPYEQY
TRBJ1-1	TRBV5-1	ASSLGQGARGTEAF
TRBJ2-3	TRBV6-4	ASSRTSGSTDTQY